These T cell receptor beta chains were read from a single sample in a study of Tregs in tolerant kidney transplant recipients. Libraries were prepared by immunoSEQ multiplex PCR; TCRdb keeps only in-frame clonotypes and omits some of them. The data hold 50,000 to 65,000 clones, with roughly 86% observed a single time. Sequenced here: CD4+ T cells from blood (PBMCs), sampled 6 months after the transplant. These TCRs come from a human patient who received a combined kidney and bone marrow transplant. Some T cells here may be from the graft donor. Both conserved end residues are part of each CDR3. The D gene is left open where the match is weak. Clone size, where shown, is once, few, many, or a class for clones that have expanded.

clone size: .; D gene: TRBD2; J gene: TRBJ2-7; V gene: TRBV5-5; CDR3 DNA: TGTGCCAGCAGTCGCCGGACTAGCGGGGGGGCCTTC; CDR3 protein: CASSRRTSGGAF
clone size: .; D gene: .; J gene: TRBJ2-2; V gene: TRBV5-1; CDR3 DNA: TGCGCCAGCAGCTCTAACAGGGCGAACACCGGGGAGCTGTTTTTT; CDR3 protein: CASSSNRANTGELFF
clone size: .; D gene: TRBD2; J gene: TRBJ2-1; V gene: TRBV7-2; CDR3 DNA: TGTGCCAGCAGCCTTGGACTAGTTTTGTTCTTC; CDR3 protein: CASSLGLVLFF
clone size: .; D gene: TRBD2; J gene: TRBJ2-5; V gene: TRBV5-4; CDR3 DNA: TGTGCCAGCAGCTTGGGGTTCGGGTCACTAGCGGGCCAAGAGACCCAGTACTTC; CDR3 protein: CASSLGFGSLAGQETQYF
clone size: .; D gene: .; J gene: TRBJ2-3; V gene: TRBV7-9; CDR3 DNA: TGTGCCAGCAGCCCTGCGGAAGGGGGGGGCACAGATACGCAGTATTTT; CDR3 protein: CASSPAEGGGTDTQYF
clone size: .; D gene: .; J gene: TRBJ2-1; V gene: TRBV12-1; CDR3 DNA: TGTGCCAGCAGCTTGGGGCAACTAGCGGCGGATGGCGCAAACAATGAGCAGTTCTTC; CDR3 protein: CASSLGQLAADGANNEQFF
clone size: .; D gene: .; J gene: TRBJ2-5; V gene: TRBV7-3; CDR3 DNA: TGTGCCAGCAGCCCAGACGGCAGGGTGGAGACCCAGTACTTC; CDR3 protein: CASSPDGRVETQYF
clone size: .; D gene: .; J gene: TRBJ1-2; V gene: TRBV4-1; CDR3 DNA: TGCGCCAGCAGTCGAACAGGCCAGAACTATGGCTACACCTTC; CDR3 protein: CASSRTGQNYGYTF
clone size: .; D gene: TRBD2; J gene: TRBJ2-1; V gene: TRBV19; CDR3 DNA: TGTGCCAGTAGTTCCGGGACTAGCGTAAATGAGCAGTTCTTC; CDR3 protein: CASSSGTSVNEQFF
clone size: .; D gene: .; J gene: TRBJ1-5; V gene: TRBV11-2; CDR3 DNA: TGTGCCAGCAGCTTGGGACTGCGCACCAATCAGCCCCAGCATTTT; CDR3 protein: CASSLGLRTNQPQHF
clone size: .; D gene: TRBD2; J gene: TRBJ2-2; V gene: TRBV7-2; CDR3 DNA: TGTGCCAGCAGCTCACTAGCGGGGGGTACCGGGGAGCTGTTTTTT; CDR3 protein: CASSSLAGGTGELFF
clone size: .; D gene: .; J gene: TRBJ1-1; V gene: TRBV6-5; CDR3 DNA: TGTGCCAGCAGTTATTGGAGGAACACTGAAGCTTTCTTT; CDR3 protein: CASSYWRNTEAFF
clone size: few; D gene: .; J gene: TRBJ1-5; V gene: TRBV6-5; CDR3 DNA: TGTGCCAGCAGGGGACCTGGACAGCCCGATCAGCCCCAGCATTTT; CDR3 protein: CASRGPGQPDQPQHF
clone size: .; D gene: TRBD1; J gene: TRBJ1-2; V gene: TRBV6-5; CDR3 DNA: TGTGCCAGCAGTAGGACAGGGCTTGGCTACACCTTC; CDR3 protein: CASSRTGLGYTF
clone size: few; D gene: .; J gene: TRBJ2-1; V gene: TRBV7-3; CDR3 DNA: TGTGCCACCGGGGCTAGGGGGGGGGTGGGTGAGCAGTTCTTC; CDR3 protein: CATGARGGVGEQFF
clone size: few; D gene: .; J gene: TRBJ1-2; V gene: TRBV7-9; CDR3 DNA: TGTGCCAGCAGCTTAGATTCTGCGGCTGGCTACACCTTC; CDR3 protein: CASSLDSAAGYTF
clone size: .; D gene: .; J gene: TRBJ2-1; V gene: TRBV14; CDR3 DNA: TGTGCCAGCAGCCAGGGGCTGTCCTACAATGAGCAGTTCTTC; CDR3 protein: CASSQGLSYNEQFF
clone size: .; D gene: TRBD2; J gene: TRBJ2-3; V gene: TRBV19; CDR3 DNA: TGTGCCAGTAAGTCTAGCGGGGGCACAGATACGCAGTATTTT; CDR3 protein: CASKSSGGTDTQYF
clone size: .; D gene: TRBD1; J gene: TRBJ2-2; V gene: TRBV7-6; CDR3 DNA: TGTGCCAGCAGCTTAGACAGGGGGCACACCGGGGAGCTGTTTTTT; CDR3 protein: CASSLDRGHTGELFF
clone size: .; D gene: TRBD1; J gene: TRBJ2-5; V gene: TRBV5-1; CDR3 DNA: TGCGCCAGCAGCCAGGGGGCGGAAGAGACCCAGTACTTC; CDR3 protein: CASSQGAEETQYF
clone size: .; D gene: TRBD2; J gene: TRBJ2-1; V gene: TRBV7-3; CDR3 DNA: TGTGCCAGCAGCTTTGGACTAGAAAGGGAGCAGTTCTTC; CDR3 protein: CASSFGLEREQFF
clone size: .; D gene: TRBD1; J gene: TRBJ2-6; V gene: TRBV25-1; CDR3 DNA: TGTGCCAGCAGTGGGGGGACAGGCCCCATCGGGGCCAACGTCCTGACTTTC; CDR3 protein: CASSGGTGPIGANVLTF
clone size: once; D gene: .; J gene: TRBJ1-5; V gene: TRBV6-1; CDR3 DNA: TGTGCCAGCAGTGAACGGCAGGTCAATCAGCCCCAGCATTTT; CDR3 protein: CASSERQVNQPQHF
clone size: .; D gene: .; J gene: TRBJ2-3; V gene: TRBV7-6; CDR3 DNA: TGTGCCAGCAGCTTCTCGGGACATCAAGATACGCAGTATTTT; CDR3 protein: CASSFSGHQDTQYF
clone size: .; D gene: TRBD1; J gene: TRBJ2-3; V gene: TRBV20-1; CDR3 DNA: TGCAGTGCTAGAGGAGGGACAGGGCAGTATTTT; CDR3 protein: CSARGGTGQYF
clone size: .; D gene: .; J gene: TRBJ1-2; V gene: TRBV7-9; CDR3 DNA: TGTGCCAGCAGCTTGGACATAGCTAACTATGGCTACACCTTC; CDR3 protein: CASSLDIANYGYTF
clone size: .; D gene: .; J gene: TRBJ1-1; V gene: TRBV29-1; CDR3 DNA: TGCAGCGTTCGGTTTGGCAGGGAGAACACTGAAGCTTTCTTT; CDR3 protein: CSVRFGRENTEAFF
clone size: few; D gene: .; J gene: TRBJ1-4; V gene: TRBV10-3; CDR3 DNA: TGTGCCATCAGTGATAGAGACAGCCTTTTCGGACCAAATGAAAAACTGTTTTTT; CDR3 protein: CAISDRDSLFGPNEKLFF
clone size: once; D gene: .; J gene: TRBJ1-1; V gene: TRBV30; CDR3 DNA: TGTGCCTGGAGCCTTGGGACATGGAACACTGAAGCTTTCTTT; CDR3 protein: CAWSLGTWNTEAFF